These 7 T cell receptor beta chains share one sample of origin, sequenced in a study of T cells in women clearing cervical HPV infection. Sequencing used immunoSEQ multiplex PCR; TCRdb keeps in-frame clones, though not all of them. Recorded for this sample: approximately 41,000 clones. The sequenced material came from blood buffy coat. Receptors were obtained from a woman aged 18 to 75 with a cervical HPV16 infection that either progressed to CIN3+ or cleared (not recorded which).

CDR3 DNA (partial): TGCAGTGCTAGTTCGTGGGGACAGGGCTCCAATCAGCCC. Protein: CSASSWGQGSNQP. The full CDR3 reads CSASSWGQGSNQPQHF. The chain is built from TRBV20-1 and TRBJ1-5; 9 bases agree with TRBD1. The read halts 3 residues ahead of the CDR3 end, with the missing end drawn from the germline J gene. V was pared by 3 bases and J by 3 bases, with 9 bases of the junction left unmatched. Germline CDR1 DFQATT, CDR2 SNEGSKA (reference sequence). This CDR3 region has 16 residues.

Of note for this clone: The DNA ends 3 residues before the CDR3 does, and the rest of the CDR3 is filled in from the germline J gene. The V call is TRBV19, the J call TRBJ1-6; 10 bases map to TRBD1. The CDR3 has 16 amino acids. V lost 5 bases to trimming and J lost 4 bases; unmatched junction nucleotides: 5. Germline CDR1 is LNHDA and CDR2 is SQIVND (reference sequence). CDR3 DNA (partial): TGTGCCAGTAGTTCCGGACAGGGGGGGTATAATTCACCC. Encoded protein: CASSSGQGGYNSP. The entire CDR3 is CASSSGQGGYNSPLHF.

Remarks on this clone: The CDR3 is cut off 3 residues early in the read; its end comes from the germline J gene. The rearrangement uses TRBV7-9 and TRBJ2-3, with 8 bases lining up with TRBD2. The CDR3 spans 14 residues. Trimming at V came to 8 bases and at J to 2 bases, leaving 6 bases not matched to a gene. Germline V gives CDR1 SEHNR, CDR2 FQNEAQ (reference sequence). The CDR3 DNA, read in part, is TGTGCCAGCGGGAGCGGGAGAGTCACAGATACG. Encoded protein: CASGSGRVTDT. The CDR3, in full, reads CASGSGRVTDTQYF.

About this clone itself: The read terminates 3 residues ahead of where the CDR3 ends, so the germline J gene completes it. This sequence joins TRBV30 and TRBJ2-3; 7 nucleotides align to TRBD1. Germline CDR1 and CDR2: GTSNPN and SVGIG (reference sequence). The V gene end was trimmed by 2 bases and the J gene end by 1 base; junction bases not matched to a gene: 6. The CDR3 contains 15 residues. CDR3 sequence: CAWSIDRVGTDTQYF. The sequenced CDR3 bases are TGTGCCTGGAGTATCGACAGGGTGGGCACAGATACG.

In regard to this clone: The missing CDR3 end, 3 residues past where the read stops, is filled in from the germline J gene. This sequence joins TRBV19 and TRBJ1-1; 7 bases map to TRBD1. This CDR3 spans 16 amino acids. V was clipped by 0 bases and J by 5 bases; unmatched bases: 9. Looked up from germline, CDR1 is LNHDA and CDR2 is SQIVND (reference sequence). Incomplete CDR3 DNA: TGTGCCAGTAGTATAGATCCACAGGGGAGAAAAACTGAA. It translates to CASSIDPQGRKTE. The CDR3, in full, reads CASSIDPQGRKTEAFF.

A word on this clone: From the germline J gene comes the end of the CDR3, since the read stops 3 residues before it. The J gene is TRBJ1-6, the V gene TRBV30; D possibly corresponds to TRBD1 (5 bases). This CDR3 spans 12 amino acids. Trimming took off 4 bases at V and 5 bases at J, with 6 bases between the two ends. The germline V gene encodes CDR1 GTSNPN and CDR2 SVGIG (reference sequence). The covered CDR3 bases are TGTGCCTGGACAGGGAATAATTCACCC. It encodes CAWTGNNSP. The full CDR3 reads CAWTGNNSPLHF.

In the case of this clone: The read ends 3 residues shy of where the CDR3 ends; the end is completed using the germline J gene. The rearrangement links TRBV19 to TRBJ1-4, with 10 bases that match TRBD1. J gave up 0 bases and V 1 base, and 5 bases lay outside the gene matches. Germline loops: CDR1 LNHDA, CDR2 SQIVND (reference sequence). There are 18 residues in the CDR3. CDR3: CASSIGQGASSTNEKLFF. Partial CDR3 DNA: TGTGCCAGTAGTATAGGACAGGGGGCTTCTTCAACTAATGAAAAA.